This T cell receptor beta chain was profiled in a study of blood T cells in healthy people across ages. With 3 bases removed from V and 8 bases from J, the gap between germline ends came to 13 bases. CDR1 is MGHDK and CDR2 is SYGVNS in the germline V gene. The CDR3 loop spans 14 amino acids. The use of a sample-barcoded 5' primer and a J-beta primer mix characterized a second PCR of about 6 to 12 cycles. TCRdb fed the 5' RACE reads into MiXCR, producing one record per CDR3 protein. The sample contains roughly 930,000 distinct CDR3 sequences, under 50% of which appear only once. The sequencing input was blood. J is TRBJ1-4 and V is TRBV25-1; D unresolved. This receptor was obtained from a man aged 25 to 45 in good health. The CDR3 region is CASSDGGNREKLFF. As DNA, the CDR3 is TGTGCCAGCAGTGATGGAGGGAATCGGGAAAAACTGTTTTTT.